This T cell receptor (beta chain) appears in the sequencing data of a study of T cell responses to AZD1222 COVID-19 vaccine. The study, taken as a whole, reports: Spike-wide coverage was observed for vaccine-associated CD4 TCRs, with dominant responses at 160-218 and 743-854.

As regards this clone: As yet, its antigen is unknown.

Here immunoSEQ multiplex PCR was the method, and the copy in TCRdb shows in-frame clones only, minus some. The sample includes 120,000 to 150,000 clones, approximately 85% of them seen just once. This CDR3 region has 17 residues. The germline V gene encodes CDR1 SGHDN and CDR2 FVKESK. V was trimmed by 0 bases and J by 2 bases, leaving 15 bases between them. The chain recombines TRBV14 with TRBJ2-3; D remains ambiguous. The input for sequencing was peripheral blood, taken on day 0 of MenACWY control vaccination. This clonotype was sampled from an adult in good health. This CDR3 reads CASSQDWGPLLTDTQYF. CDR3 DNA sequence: TGTGCCAGCAGCCAAGATTGGGGTCCATTACTCACAGATACGCAGTATTTT.